This T cell receptor (beta chain) was documented in a study of blood T cell repertoires in COVID-19. Study in general: Acute-phase and convalescent COVID-19 samples originated in the United States, Italy and Spain.

The CDR3 contains 15 residues. J was trimmed by 4 bases and V by 5 bases; bases with no gene match: 13. CDR1 and CDR2 from the germline V gene are SQVTM and ANQGSEA. This clone was found once. Original analysis: Amplification of reference gene primers was used by the study to estimate nucleated cell counts. Measured with immunoSEQ multiplex PCR; TCRdb has only the in-frame clones, and not every one. The DNA was the basis for D and trimming; V, J and clone size are from that table. The sample lists about 280,000 clones; around 90% were seen once. The sample consisted of peripheral blood. This chain joins TRBV29-1 and TRBJ2-5; 7 bases align to TRBD2. This clonotype was sampled from a man aged 18 to 30 with active or convalescent COVID-19. In DNA, the CDR3 is TGCAGCGTTCTGGGGGGGGTGAGGGCGGCAGAGACCCAGTACTTC. Its translation: CSVLGGVRAAETQYF. The entire variable domain, with the rest obtained from reference TRBV29-1 and TRBJ2-5, is as follows: SAVISQKPSRDICQRGTSLTIQCQVDSQVTMMFWYRQQPGQSLTLIATANQGSEATYESGFVIDKFPISRPNLTFSTLTVSNMSPEDSSIYLCSVLGGVRAAETQYFGPGTRLLVL.